The 27 T cell receptor beta chains listed next were all sequenced from one sample in a study of vaccination and CD4 T cells after COVID-19. These receptors lack a known antigen. Treatment given: approximately nine-day PBMC culture with coronavirus spike peptide pools or control peptides (ViraFEST assay). Cultured CD4+ T-cell DNA underwent Oncomine TCR Beta short-read sequencing. TCRdb re-called the PCR reads with MiXCR, one entry per CDR3 protein. The sample comprises about 14,000 distinct CDR3 sequences, about 26% of which are singletons, and about 20% rests with the top ten. The sample taken for sequencing was cultured CD4+ T cells from blood. The receptors here all came from a human donor with COVID-19.

The chain carries TRBV20-1 and TRBJ2-7; a possible D gene is TRBD1 (6 bases). Trimming took 6 bases from V and 0 from J, leaving 15 bases between them. CDR1 and CDR2 from the germline V gene are DFQATT and SNEGSKA (reference sequence). The CDR3 has 14 amino acids. CDR3 protein: CSAQGQGPSYEQYF. The CDR3 DNA sequence: TGCAGTGCGCAAGGGCAGGGGCCCTCCTACGAGCAGTACTTC.

This clonotype was seen a handful of times. V gene TRBV6-1 combines with J gene TRBJ2-5; D remains unclear. CDR1 and CDR2 (germline): MNHNS, SASEGT. Trimming left V 6 bases short and J 4 bases short, with 9 bases between. The CDR3 spans 12 residues. The CDR3 nucleotides are TGTGCCAGCAGACTTACCCGAGAGACCCAGTACTTC. Translating it yields CASRLTRETQYF.

The chain recombines TRBV12-5 with TRBJ2-3; 7 nucleotides agree with TRBD1. CDR3 length: 13 amino acids. The J segment lost 4 bases and the V segment lost 7 bases, leaving 5 bases of the junction unmatched. CDR1 and CDR2 from the germline V gene are LGHNT and FRNRAP. The CDR3 DNA sequence: TGTGCTAGTGCAGACAGGGTTCCAGATACGCAGTATTTT. Protein: CASADRVPDTQYF.

This clonotype was seen more than once but under ten times. The chain links TRBV19 to TRBJ2-3; TRBD2 agrees at 7 bases. J gave up 3 bases and V 6 bases, and 3 bases lay outside the gene matches. Germline lookup yields CDR1 LNHDA and CDR2 SQIVND (reference sequence). The length of the CDR3 is 13 residues. The CDR3 DNA reads TGTGCCAGTAGCCGGGGGGTAACAGATACGCAGTATTTT. Amino acid sequence: CASSRGVTDTQYF.

This clonotype occurred a few times. The J gene is TRBJ1-6, the V gene TRBV14; D unclear. Trimming cost V 1 base and J 6 bases, with 13 bases left between them. The length of the CDR3 is 16 residues. The germline V gene encodes CDR1 SGHDN and CDR2 FVKESK. The chain's CDR3 is CASSQAAPTGNSPLHF. CDR3 sequence (DNA): TGTGCCAGCAGCCAAGCGGCCCCAACCGGTAATTCACCCCTCCACTTT. Drawing the rest from reference TRBV14 and TRBJ1-6, the complete variable domain is EAGVTQFPSHSVIEKGQTVTLRCDPISGHDNLYWYRRVMGKEIKFLLHFVKESKQDESGMPNNRFLAERTGGTYSTLKVQPAELEDSGVYFCASSQAAPTGNSPLHFGNGTRLTVT.

This clonotype has a handful of counts. The rearrangement uses TRBV2 and TRBJ2-4; no definite D call. The CDR3 sequence is 14 residues long. Looked up from germline, CDR1 is SNHLY and CDR2 is FYNNEI. Trimming cost V 6 bases and J 2 bases, with 11 bases left between them. Here the CDR3 DNA reads TGTGCCAGCAGCGCGCAGGCGACCAAAAACATTCAGTACTTC. Translation: CASSAQATKNIQYF.

Only a few counts were recorded for this clonotype. This chain links TRBV24-1 with TRBJ2-2; D is possibly TRBD1 (6 bases). The CDR3 runs to 16 residues. Deletions cut 3 bases from V and 4 bases from J, with 14 bases between. The germline V gene encodes CDR1 KGHDR and CDR2 SFDVKD. The CDR3 reads CATSDQTGSGTGELFF. The CDR3 nucleotides are TGTGCCACCAGTGATCAAACAGGGTCGGGCACCGGGGAGCTGTTTTTT.

This CDR3 is CASSYYPVQETQYF. In DNA form, the CDR3 reads TGTGCCAGCAGTTACTATCCGGTTCAAGAGACCCAGTACTTC. The J gene is TRBJ2-5, the V gene TRBV6-5; no firm D call. Looked up from germline, CDR1 is MNHEY and CDR2 is SVGAGI. V lost 1 base and J 2 bases, leaving 8 bases between the germline ends. This CDR3 region has 14 residues.

This clonotype showed up just a few times. This chain uses TRBV7-8 with TRBJ1-1, with D perhaps TRBD1 (5 bases). Germline CDR1 reads SGHVS; CDR2 reads FQNEAQ. Trimming took 3 bases from V and 4 from J, leaving 15 bases between them. The CDR3 loop spans 15 amino acids. CDR3 DNA sequence: TGTGCCAGCAGCTTCTCCGGGACCGCGGGCACTGAAGCTTTCTTT. Translation gives CASSFSGTAGTEAFF.

This clonotype is medium-sized in the sample. This sequence joins TRBV7-9 and TRBJ1-1, with a possible D match to TRBD1 (5 bases). The CDR3 extends over 14 amino acids. V was pared by 2 bases and J by 2 bases, with 9 bases between. From germline, CDR1 is SEHNR and CDR2 FQNEAQ (reference sequence). The CDR3 spells CASSLYGDNTEAFF. CDR3 DNA sequence: TGTGCCAGCAGCTTATATGGGGACAACACTGAAGCTTTCTTT.

This sequence joins TRBV6-5 and TRBJ1-1; 7 bases fit TRBD1. V was pared by 2 bases and J by 5 bases, with 5 bases of the junction left unmatched. The CDR3 sequence is 14 residues long. Germline loops: CDR1 MNHEY, CDR2 SVGAGI. CDR3 coding DNA: TGTGCCAGCAGTTACGAGGGGGCGATTACTGAAGCTTTCTTT. Translation: CASSYEGAITEAFF.

In this sample, this clonotype turned up a few times. The gene calls are TRBV27 and TRBJ1-5; D remains unclear. V was cut by 0 bases and J by 9 bases, with 9 bases left in between. From germline, CDR1 is MNHEY and CDR2 SMNVEV (reference sequence). CDR3 length: 13 amino acids. CDR3 loop: CASSLSPRRPQHF. Written as DNA, the CDR3 is TGTGCCAGCAGTTTATCCCCAAGGCGGCCCCAGCATTTT.

The rearrangement uses TRBV21-1 and TRBJ1-1; the D segment call TRBD1 is taken from the table without a DNA check. TRBV21-1 is recorded as a pseudogene. The CDR3 is 14 residues long. CDR3: CASGEQGRGTEAFF. The CDR3 nucleotides are TGTGCCAGCGGAGAACAGGGAAGGGGCACTGAAGCTTTCTTT.

The rearrangement links TRBV7-6 to TRBJ1-4; D is undetermined. Per germline, CDR1 SGHVS and CDR2 FNYEAQ. The CDR3 covers 15 residues. V lost 5 bases and J 3 bases, leaving 13 bases between the germline ends. The CDR3 loop is CASSLGGRPNEKLFF. CDR3 DNA sequence: TGTGCCAGCAGCCTGGGAGGGCGACCTAATGAAAAACTGTTTTTT.

The chain combines TRBV2 with TRBJ2-7, with D maybe TRBD1 (5 bases). The CDR3 loop spans 14 amino acids. Deletions cut 7 bases from V and 3 bases from J, with 16 bases between. The germline V gene has CDR1 SNHLY and CDR2 FYNNEI. CDR3 nucleotides: TGTGCCAGCAATCAACTGGGGCAAGTCTACGAGCAGTACTTC. Translated, it gives CASNQLGQVYEQYF. Full variable domain (outside the CDR3, taken from reference TRBV2 and TRBJ2-7): EPEVTQTPSHQVTQMGQEVILRCVPISNHLYFYWYRQILGQKVEFLVSFYNNEISEKSEIFDDQFSVERPDGSNFTLKIRSTKLEDSAMYFCASNQLGQVYEQYFGPGTRLTVT.

The DNA for the CDR3 is TGCAGTGCTAGAGACACTGGGGGCAATCAGCCCCAGCATTTT. Residues: CSARDTGGNQPQHF. V gene TRBV20-1 combines with J gene TRBJ1-5; D uncertain. The CDR3 runs 14 residues. Germline V gene sequence: CDR1 DFQATT, CDR2 SNEGSKA (reference sequence). Deletions cut 0 bases from V and 2 bases from J, with 8 bases between.

The V call is TRBV12-3 or TRBV12-4, the J call TRBJ1-1; 7 bases are a match to TRBD1. V was pared by 3 bases and J by 7 bases, with 2 bases of the junction left unmatched. The CDR3 runs 12 residues. In nucleotides, the CDR3 is TGTGCCAGCAGTTTCAGGACAGGTGAAGCTTTCTTT. It is translated as CASSFRTGEAFF.

This chain uses TRBV10-1 with TRBJ2-3; possibly TRBD1 or TRBD2 for D (5 bases each). The CDR3 is 16 residues long. Per germline, CDR1 WNHNN and CDR2 SYGVQD (reference sequence). The V and J ends lost 2 bases and 0 bases respectively, with 12 bases between them. CDR3 residues: CASSEGASRSTDTQYF. DNA of the CDR3: TGCGCCAGCAGTGAGGGGGCTAGCAGAAGCACAGATACGCAGTATTTT.

This clonotype was counted only a few times. The rearrangement links TRBV15 to TRBJ2-5; D is possibly TRBD1 (5 bases). Germline CDR1 reads LNHNV; CDR2 reads YYDKDF (reference sequence). The ends were cut back, 6 bases at V and 5 bases at J, with 10 bases in the middle. The CDR3 spans 12 residues. As DNA, the CDR3 is TGTGCCACCAGTATGGGGCTGGAGACCCAGTACTTC. It is translated as CATSMGLETQYF. The entire variable domain, with the rest obtained from reference TRBV15 and TRBJ2-5, is as follows: DAMVIQNPRYQVTQFGKPVTLSCSQTLNHNVMYWYQQKSSQAPKLLFHYYDKDFNNEADTPDNFQSRRPNTSFCFLDIRSPGLGDTAMYLCATSMGLETQYFGPGTRLLVL.

This CDR3 reads CASRSHTDSSNQPQHF. As DNA, the CDR3 is TGTGCCAGCCGAAGCCACACCGACTCTAGCAATCAGCCCCAGCATTTT. The chain couples TRBV27 to TRBJ1-5; D not resolved. V was trimmed by 8 bases and J by 0 bases, leaving 17 bases between them. Looked up from germline, CDR1 is MNHEY and CDR2 is SMNVEV (reference sequence). CDR3 length equals 16 residues.

The genes are TRBV20-1 and TRBJ2-7, with 12 bases matching TRBD2. V dropped 5 bases and J dropped 5; count of bases not matched to a gene: 10. This CDR3 is 15 amino acids long. Per the germline V gene, CDR1 is DFQATT and CDR2 is SNEGSKA (reference sequence). CDR3 sequence reads: CSALAGGPMRNEQYF. In DNA form, the CDR3 reads TGCAGTGCTCTAGCGGGGGGGCCGATGCGCAACGAGCAGTACTTC.

The genes are TRBV7-2 and TRBJ1-1; D is unclear. The V end lost 5 bases, the J end lost 4 bases, and 17 bases lay between the germline ends. CDR1 SGHTA and CDR2 FQGNSA come from the germline V gene. CDR3 length equals 15 residues. CDR3 DNA sequence: TGTGCCAGCAGCGCACAAAGGTTGGGGAGCACTGAAGCTTTCTTT. Its protein product is CASSAQRLGSTEAFF.

The chain employs TRBV6-1 and TRBJ1-2, with 8 bases fitting TRBD1. The CDR3 has 15 residues. Trimming removed 6 bases from V and 0 bases from J; junction bases left unmatched: 6. Germline V gene sequence: CDR1 MNHNS, CDR2 SASEGT. Here the CDR3 DNA reads TGTGCCAGCAGAAAGGACAGGGAAGCTAACTATGGCTACACCTTC. It translates to CASRKDREANYGYTF.

This clonotype has a handful of counts. The chain uses TRBV20-1 and TRBJ1-2; 8 positions agree with TRBD1. Germline CDR1 and CDR2: DFQATT and SNEGSKA (reference sequence). The CDR3 has 15 residues. The trim removed 0 bases at V and 3 bases at J, leaving 6 bases unmatched. The CDR3 DNA reads TGCAGTGCTAGAGATTCCACGGGACAGGACTATGGCTACACCTTC. It specifies CSARDSTGQDYGYTF.

J is TRBJ2-7 and V is TRBV6-1; D gene uncertain. The V end was cut by 6 bases, the J end by 2 bases, with 11 bases between. The germline gives CDR1 MNHNS, CDR2 SASEGT. The CDR3 loop spans 13 amino acids. CDR3 nucleotide sequence: TGTGCCAGCAGACGGACGTTCCCCTACGAGCAGTACTTC. It specifies CASRRTFPYEQYF.

The chain combines TRBV19 with TRBJ2-3; 7 bases map to TRBD1. Trimming at V came to 11 bases and at J to 4 bases, leaving 15 bases not matched to a gene. The CDR3 sequence is 15 residues long. The V gene's germline CDR1 is LNHDA and CDR2 SQIVND (reference sequence). The chain's CDR3 is CASKRQGLGSDTQYF. The CDR3 DNA reads as TGTGCCTCAAAAAGACAGGGCTTAGGATCAGATACGCAGTATTTT.

The V gene is TRBV19, the J gene TRBJ2-1; 8 nucleotides line up with TRBD2. The germline V gene encodes CDR1 LNHDA and CDR2 SQIVND (reference sequence). The ends lost 7 bases at V and 9 bases at J; junction bases unmatched: 20. This CDR3 is built from 17 residues. The CDR3 here is CASTDGGLSGGLGEQFF. In DNA form, the CDR3 reads TGTGCCAGTACCGACGGGGGACTAAGCGGGGGATTGGGTGAGCAGTTCTTC.